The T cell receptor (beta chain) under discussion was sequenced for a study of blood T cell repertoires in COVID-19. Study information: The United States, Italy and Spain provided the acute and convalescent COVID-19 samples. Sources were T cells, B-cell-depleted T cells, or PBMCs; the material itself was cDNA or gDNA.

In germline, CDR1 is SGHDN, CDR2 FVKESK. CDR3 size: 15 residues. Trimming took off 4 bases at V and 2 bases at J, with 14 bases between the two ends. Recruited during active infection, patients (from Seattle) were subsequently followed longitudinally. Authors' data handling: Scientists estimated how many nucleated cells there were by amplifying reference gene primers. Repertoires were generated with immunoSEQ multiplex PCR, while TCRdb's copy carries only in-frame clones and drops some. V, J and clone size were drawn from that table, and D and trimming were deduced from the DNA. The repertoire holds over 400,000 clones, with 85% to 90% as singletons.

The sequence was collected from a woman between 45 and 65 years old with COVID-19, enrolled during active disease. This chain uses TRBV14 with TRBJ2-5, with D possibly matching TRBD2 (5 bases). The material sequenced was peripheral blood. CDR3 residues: CASSPGLGEQETQYF. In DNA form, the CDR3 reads TGTGCCAGCAGCCCTGGACTCGGGGAACAAGAGACCCAGTACTTC.